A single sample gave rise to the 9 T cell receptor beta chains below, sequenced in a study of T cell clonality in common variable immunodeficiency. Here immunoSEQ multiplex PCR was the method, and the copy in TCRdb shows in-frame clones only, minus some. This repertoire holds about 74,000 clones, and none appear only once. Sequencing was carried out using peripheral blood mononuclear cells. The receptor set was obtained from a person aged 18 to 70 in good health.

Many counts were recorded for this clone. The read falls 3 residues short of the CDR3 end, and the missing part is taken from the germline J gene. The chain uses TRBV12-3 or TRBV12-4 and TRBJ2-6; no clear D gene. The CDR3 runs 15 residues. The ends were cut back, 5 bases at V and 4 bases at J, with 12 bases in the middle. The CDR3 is CASSADTTGANVLTF. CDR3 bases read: TGTGCCAGCAGTGCTGACACCACCGGGGCCAACGTC.

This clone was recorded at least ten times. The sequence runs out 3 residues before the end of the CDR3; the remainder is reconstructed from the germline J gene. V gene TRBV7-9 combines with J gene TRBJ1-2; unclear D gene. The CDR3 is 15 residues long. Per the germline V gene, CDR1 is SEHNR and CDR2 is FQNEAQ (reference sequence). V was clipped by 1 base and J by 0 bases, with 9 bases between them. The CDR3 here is CASSLVGHTNYGYTF. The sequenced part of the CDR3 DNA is TGTGCCAGCAGCTTAGTGGGCCATACTAACTATGGC.

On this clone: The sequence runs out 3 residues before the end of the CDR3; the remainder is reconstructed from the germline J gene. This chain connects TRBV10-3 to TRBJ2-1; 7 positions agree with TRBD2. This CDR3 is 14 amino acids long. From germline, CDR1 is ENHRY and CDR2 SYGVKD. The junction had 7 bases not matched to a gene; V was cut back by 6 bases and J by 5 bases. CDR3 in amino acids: CAISGSSGNNEQFF. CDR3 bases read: TGTGCCATCAGCGGGTCTAGCGGCAACAATGAG.

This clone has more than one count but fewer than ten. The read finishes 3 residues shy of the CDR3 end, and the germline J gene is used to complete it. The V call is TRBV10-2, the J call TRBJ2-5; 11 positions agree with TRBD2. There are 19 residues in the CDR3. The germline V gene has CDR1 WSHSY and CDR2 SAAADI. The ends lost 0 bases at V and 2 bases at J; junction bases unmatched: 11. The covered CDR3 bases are TGCGCCAGCAGTGAGTCTATCAGGCCACTAGCGGGAGTTCAAGAGACC. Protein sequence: CASSESIRPLAGVQET. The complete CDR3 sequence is CASSESIRPLAGVQETQYF.

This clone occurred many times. CDR3 DNA (partial): TGTGCCAGCAGGCGCCTGACAGGGGCTATCTCCTACGAG. The encoded protein is CASRRLTGAISYE. The complete CDR3 sequence is CASRRLTGAISYEQYF. This sequence joins TRBV6-2 or TRBV6-3 and TRBJ2-7, with 8 bases that match TRBD1. Read coverage stops 3 residues before the CDR3 terminus; the germline J gene supplies the remainder. V was pared by 6 bases and J by 0 bases, with 10 bases of the junction left unmatched. The CDR3 is 16 amino acids. CDR1 MNHEY and CDR2 SVGEGT come from the germline V gene.

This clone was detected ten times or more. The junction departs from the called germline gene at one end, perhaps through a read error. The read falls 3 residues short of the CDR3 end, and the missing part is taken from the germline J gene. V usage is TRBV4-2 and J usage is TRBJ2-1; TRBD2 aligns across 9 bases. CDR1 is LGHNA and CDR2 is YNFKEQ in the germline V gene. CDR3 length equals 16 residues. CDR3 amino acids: CASSRGASGVRNEQFF. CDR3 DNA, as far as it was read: TGCGCCAGCAGCCGTGGCGCTAGCGGGGTCCGAAATGAG.

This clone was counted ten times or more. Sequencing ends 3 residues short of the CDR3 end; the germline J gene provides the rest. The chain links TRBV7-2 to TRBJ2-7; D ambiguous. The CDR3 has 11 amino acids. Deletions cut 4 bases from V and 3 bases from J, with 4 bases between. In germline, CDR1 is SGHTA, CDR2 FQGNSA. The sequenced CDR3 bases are TGTGCCAGCAGCTCCCACTACGAG. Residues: CASSSHYE. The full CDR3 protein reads CASSSHYEQYF.

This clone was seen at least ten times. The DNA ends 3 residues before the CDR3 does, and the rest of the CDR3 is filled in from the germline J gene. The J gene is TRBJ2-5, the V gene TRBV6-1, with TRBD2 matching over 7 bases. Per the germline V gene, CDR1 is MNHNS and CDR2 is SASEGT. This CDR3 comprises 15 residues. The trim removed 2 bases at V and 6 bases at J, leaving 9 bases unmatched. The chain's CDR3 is CASSEFGGMRQTQYF. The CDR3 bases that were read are TGTGCCAGCAGTGAATTCGGGGGGATGCGTCAGACC.

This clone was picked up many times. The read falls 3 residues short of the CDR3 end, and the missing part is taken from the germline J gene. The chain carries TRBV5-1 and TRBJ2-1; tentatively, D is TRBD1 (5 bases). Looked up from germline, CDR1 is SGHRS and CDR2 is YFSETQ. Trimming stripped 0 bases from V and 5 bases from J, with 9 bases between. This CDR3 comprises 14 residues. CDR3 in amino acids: CASSLGQINNEQFF. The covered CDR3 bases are TGCGCCAGCAGCTTGGGACAGATCAACAATGAG.